These T cell receptor beta chains were read from a single sample in a study of human T cells and chemical hapten exposure. TCRdb itself ran the RACE reads through MiXCR, one entry per CDR3 protein. Of 330,000 or so distinct CDR3 sequences in the sample, just under 6.5% were seen once. Here the sequenced sample was whole blood, taken in connection with sensitization to the hapten diphenylcyclopropenone (DPC). These receptors were collected from a woman younger than 35 with alopecia areata. Some clones in this sample may be carry-over from other donors' samples. The CDR3 runs from the conserved cysteine through the conserved F or W. A D gene is named only where the DNA matches it firmly.

d_call | j_call | v_call | cdr3_aa
. | TRBJ2-6 | TRBV5-4 | CASSLDRSSGANVLTF
. | TRBJ1-6 | TRBV3-1 | CASSQDRLGGSPLHF
. | TRBJ1-3 | TRBV6-6 | CASRMSGTTGNTIYF
. | TRBJ1-3 | TRBV12-3/TRBV12-4 | CASSFSAGTSPGNTIYF
. | TRBJ1-5 | TRBV7-2 | CASSLGHDQPQHF
. | TRBJ2-2 | TRBV5-5 | CASSLAMRELFF
. | TRBJ1-6 | TRBV18 | CASSPNFNTGNSPLHF
. | TRBJ2-2 | TRBV6-2/TRBV6-3 | CASSRAKQDTGELFF
TRBD1 | TRBJ2-6 | TRBV4-1 | CASSQERTGLSGANVLTF
. | TRBJ2-1 | TRBV6-2/TRBV6-3 | CASSYSGGLGVF
. | TRBJ2-3 | TRBV11-1 | CASSFGRGIDTQYF
. | TRBJ2-3 | TRBV5-1 | CASSLAPGGLDTDTQYF
TRBD1 | TRBJ1-3 | TRBV7-2 | CASSFQQGSGNTIYF
. | TRBJ2-3 | TRBV12-3/TRBV12-4 | CASSWGSFDTQYF
. | TRBJ2-7 | TRBV5-1 | CASSGGLPPYEQYF
. | TRBJ1-2 | TRBV27 | CASSLNLQGRGYTF
TRBD2 | TRBJ2-5 | TRBV6-1 | CASVAGGFQETQYF
TRBD1 | TRBJ2-7 | TRBV19 | CASSMGQLVSYEQYF
. | TRBJ1-6 | TRBV6-5 | CASSYSPGRGIGSPLHF
. | TRBJ2-4 | TRBV5-6 | CASSLADLAKNIQYF
. | TRBJ2-1 | TRBV6-1 | CASSEQQNEQFF
TRBD2 | TRBJ2-3 | TRBV7-2 | CASSLVASGAISDTQYF
. | TRBJ2-4 | TRBV27 | CASASPDRYF
. | TRBJ1-1 | TRBV12-3/TRBV12-4 | CASSGEYEAFF
TRBD1 | TRBJ2-6 | TRBV6-1 | CASSPYGQGGANVLTF
TRBD1 | TRBJ2-7 | TRBV10-1 | CASSEKGTGGPQDYEQYF